The clone carrying this T cell receptor (beta chain) was recorded only once. No antigen is known for it. This entry is derived from a study of OX40 agonist ivuxolimab in advanced cancers. General observations from the study: There were, on average, more expanded clones in CD8+ T cells than in CD4+.

This CDR3 contains 13 residues. Germline V CDR1 and CDR2: MNHNS, SASEGT. The V gene lost 2 bases and the J gene lost 0 bases, with 5 bases spanning the gap. This table comes from immunoSEQ multiplex PCR, and its TCRdb copy is limited to in-frame clones, with some not included. Altogether about 36,000 clones are present, 74% being singletons, with the ten largest covering around 18%. The source material was CD4+ or CD8+ T cells sorted from blood, sampled in a trial of the OX40 agonist ivuxolimab. This sequence originates from an adult with an advanced solid tumor such as melanoma, head and neck, liver or kidney cancer. The chain combines TRBV6-1 with TRBJ2-7; no clear D. Here the CDR3 DNA reads TGTGCCAGCAGTGAAACGGCCTCCTACGAGCAGTACGTC. As protein: CASSETASYEQYV.